Following are 14 T cell receptor beta chains from one sample sequenced in a study of OX40 agonist ivuxolimab in advanced cancers. Libraries were prepared by immunoSEQ multiplex PCR; TCRdb keeps only in-frame clonotypes and omits some of them. The data show under 30,000 clones, with roughly nine tenths seen just once and 24% held by the top ten. The sequencing used CD4+ or CD8+ T cells sorted from blood, collected in a trial of the OX40 agonist ivuxolimab. These receptors all come from an adult with an advanced solid tumor such as melanoma, head and neck, liver or kidney cancer.

This rearrangement joins TRBV27 to TRBJ2-7; TRBD1 might be the D (5 bases). From germline, CDR1 is MNHEY and CDR2 SMNVEV (reference sequence). The CDR3 is made up of 14 amino acids. Between the trimmed V and J ends, which lost 5 bases and 0 bases, there was a span of 11 bases. CDR3 loop: CASSHSGNSYEQYF. CDR3 coding DNA: TGTGCCAGCAGTCATTCAGGGAACTCCTACGAGCAGTACTTC.

The J gene is TRBJ2-7, the V gene TRBV14, with D uncertain. The CDR3 totals 14 residues. Germline V lookup: CDR1 SGHDN, CDR2 FVKESK. V shed 4 bases and J shed 6 bases, with 16 bases lying between them. In DNA, the CDR3 is TGTGCCAGCAGCCCGACAATGCCTCGTGGCGAGCAGTACTTC. It specifies CASSPTMPRGEQYF.

CDR3 protein: CASSLELGQTYGYTF. In nucleotides, the CDR3 is TGTGCCAGCAGCTTGGAACTGGGACAAACCTATGGCTACACCTTC. The rearrangement joins TRBV5-4 to TRBJ1-2, with D perhaps matching TRBD1 (6 bases). This CDR3 comprises 15 residues. The ends were cut back, 0 bases at V and 4 bases at J, with 13 bases in the middle. Looked up from germline, CDR1 is SGHNT and CDR2 is YYREEE (reference sequence).

This chain links TRBV28 with TRBJ2-7, with TRBD1 identical over 9 bases. CDR3 size: 15 residues. The germline CDR1 and CDR2 sequences are MDHEN and SYDVKM. V lost 5 bases to trimming and J lost 3 bases; unmatched junction nucleotides: 8. The CDR3 loop reads CASSPDRGVFYEQYF. The CDR3 bases are TGTGCCAGCAGTCCGGACAGGGGAGTTTTCTACGAGCAGTACTTC.

The chain uses TRBV7-2 and TRBJ1-2; D gene ambiguous. This CDR3 has 16 amino acids. Trimming removed 4 bases from V and 0 bases from J, with 15 bases in between. Germline V gives CDR1 SGHTA, CDR2 FQGNSA. The DNA for the CDR3 is TGTGCCAGCAGCTCCACCCCGCCAGAATCTAACTATGGCTACACCTTC. This sequence encodes CASSSTPPESNYGYTF.

This chain links TRBV6-5 with TRBJ1-4, with D hard to call. Germline V lookup: CDR1 MNHEY, CDR2 SVGAGI. The CDR3 is 13 amino acids. Trimming removed 4 bases at V and 4 bases at J, with 7 bases between. CDR3 sequence reads: CASSFERNEKLFF. In DNA form, the CDR3 reads TGTGCCAGCAGTTTTGAACGTAATGAAAAACTGTTTTTT.

This chain links TRBV9 with TRBJ2-7, with 7 bases that match TRBD1. Germline V gene sequence: CDR1 SGDLS, CDR2 YYNGEE. J gave up 2 bases and V 0 bases, and 5 bases lay outside the gene matches. The CDR3 runs to 15 residues. CDR3 sequence (DNA): TGTGCCAGCAGCGTAGGTCAGGGGGAACCCTACGAGCAGTACTTC. This encodes CASSVGQGEPYEQYF. Variable domain in full (rest from reference TRBV9 and TRBJ2-7): DSGVTQTPKHLITATGQRVTLRCSPRSGDLSVYWYQQSLDQGLQFLIQYYNGEERAKGNILERFSAQQFPDLHSELNLSSLELGDSALYFCASSVGQGEPYEQYFGPGTRLTVT.

In the case of this clone: Other DNA sequences in the same sample also yield this CDR3. This chain joins TRBV5-4 and TRBJ1-2; D possibly corresponds to TRBD1 (6 bases). The CDR3 covers 18 residues. V lost 4 bases and J lost 0, with 22 bases in between. Germline values: CDR1 SGHNT, CDR2 YYREEE (reference sequence). CDR3 DNA sequence: TGTGCCAGCAGCCTGGGAACCGGGGGCCCGGCATCTAACTATGGCTACACCTTC. It codes for CASSLGTGGPASNYGYTF.

This chain uses TRBV27 with TRBJ1-5; 9 bases are a match to TRBD1. From germline, CDR1 is MNHEY and CDR2 SMNVEV (reference sequence). The CDR3 totals 14 residues. The J segment lost 10 bases and the V segment lost 5 bases, leaving 9 bases of the junction unmatched. CDR3 coding DNA: TGTGCCAGCAGTGGGGGACAGGGTCACGACCCCCAGCATTTT. Translated, it gives CASSGGQGHDPQHF.

This rearrangement joins TRBV7-8 to TRBJ2-1; D gene ambiguous. CDR3 length: 14 amino acids. Deletions cut 5 bases from V and 0 bases from J, with 8 bases between. Germline CDR1 and CDR2: SGHVS and FQNEAQ. Written as DNA, the CDR3 is TGTGCCAGCAGCCCCCATAGCTCCTACAATGAGCAGTTCTTC. It encodes CASSPHSSYNEQFF.

The chain couples TRBV19 to TRBJ1-2; no clear D. This CDR3 is 17 amino acids long. Trimming pared 6 bases from V and 8 bases from J, leaving 28 bases between. The germline CDR1 and CDR2 sequences are LNHDA and SQIVND (reference sequence). The CDR3 is CASSTSPWAPSLGGYTF. Here the CDR3 DNA reads TGTGCCAGTAGCACCTCCCCATGGGCCCCTTCACTCGGCGGCTACACCTTC.

The V gene is TRBV9, the J gene TRBJ1-1; D may be TRBD1 (6 bases). This CDR3 comprises 14 residues. The V end was cut by 0 bases, the J end by 6 bases, with 12 bases between. Germline V lookup: CDR1 SGDLS, CDR2 YYNGEE. The CDR3, as DNA: TGTGCCAGCAGCGTAGGGGGGCGAGGGTCTGAAGCTTTCTTT. This encodes CASSVGGRGSEAFF.

A single count supports this clone. The gene calls are TRBV5-6 and TRBJ2-1; TRBD2 aligns across 7 bases. Germline CDR1 and CDR2: SGHDT and YYEEEE. Losses at the gene ends were 4 bases for V and 7 bases for J; bases not matched to a gene: 11. This CDR3 contains 15 residues. CDR3 DNA sequence: TGTGCCAGCAGCGGAGCCGGGACTACACATAATGAGCAGTTCTTC. Protein: CASSGAGTTHNEQFF.

This clone was found a few times. The chain has TRBV7-9 and TRBJ2-2, with D maybe TRBD1 (5 bases). Germline V gene sequence: CDR1 SEHNR, CDR2 FQNEAQ (reference sequence). Trimming shortened V by 4 bases and J by 0 bases, and 9 bases separated the two germline ends. The CDR3 runs 15 residues. The CDR3 nucleotides are TGTGCCAGCAGCTGGTACAGGTCGAACACCGGGGAGCTGTTTTTT. Translating it yields CASSWYRSNTGELFF.